Listed here are 32 T cell receptor beta chains from one sample, sequenced in a study of human T cells and chemical hapten exposure. As to time point: pre-sensitization, week 0. Treatment here: therapeutic diphenylcyclopropenone sensitization with weekly scalp DPC. TCRdb re-called the RACE reads through MiXCR, storing one row per CDR3 protein. The repertoire holds 280,000 or so distinct CDR3 sequences, with around 7.3% as singletons. The sequences come from whole blood, collected in connection with sensitization to the hapten diphenylcyclopropenone (DPC). The receptors stem from a man between 18 and 35 years old with alopecia areata. Some clones in this sample may be carry-over from other donors' samples.

This clonotype was observed a few times. J is TRBJ2-2 and V is TRBV12-3 or TRBV12-4, with 13 bases identical to TRBD2. The V gene end was trimmed by 6 bases and the J gene end by 8 bases; junction bases not matched to a gene: 9. The CDR3 loop spans 16 amino acids. The CDR3 nucleotides read TGTGCCAGCAGCCGTGCTGGACTAGCGGGGGCAGGGGAGCTGTTTTTT. Translated: CASSRAGLAGAGELFF.

This clonotype was seen only a few times. This chain uses TRBV19 with TRBJ1-5; weak D call: TRBD1 (6 bases). The germline V and J ends were trimmed by 4 bases and 0 bases, with 16 bases remaining between them. The V gene's germline CDR1 is LNHDA and CDR2 SQIVND (reference sequence). This CDR3 region has 17 residues. DNA for the CDR3: TGTGCCAGTAGTAATCGTGTTGGACAGAATAGCAATCAGCCCCAGCATTTT. It encodes CASSNRVGQNSNQPQHF.

In this sample, this clonotype turned up a few times. Here the CDR3 reads CASSSALISPLHF. As DNA, the CDR3 is TGTGCCAGCAGTTCAGCACTAATTTCACCCCTCCACTTT. The chain uses TRBV6-5 and TRBJ1-6; no reliable D call. Trimming left V 4 bases short and J 9 bases short, with 10 bases between. CDR1 is MNHEY, CDR2 SVGAGI, per germline. The CDR3 spans 13 residues.

In its sample, this clonotype was seen many times. The chain recombines TRBV12-3 or TRBV12-4 with TRBJ2-5, with a weak D call TRBD1 (5 bases). This CDR3 comprises 14 residues. The V and J ends lost 4 bases and 0 bases respectively, with 9 bases between them. The CDR3 reads CASSSDRDQETQYF. CDR3 coding DNA: TGTGCCAGCAGTTCTGACAGAGACCAAGAGACCCAGTACTTC.

This clonotype showed up just a few times. The chain has TRBV11-2 and TRBJ2-7; no clear D gene. Deletions cut 5 bases from V and 2 bases from J, with 16 bases between. CDR3 length equals 15 residues. The germline gives CDR1 SGHAT, CDR2 FQNNGV. The CDR3 here is CASSRPPALTYEQYF. The DNA of the CDR3 is TGTGCCAGCAGCCGCCCCCCGGCTCTTACCTACGAGCAGTACTTC. Drawing the rest from reference TRBV11-2 and TRBJ2-7, the complete variable domain is EAGVAQSPRYKIIEKRQSVAFWCNPISGHATLYWYQQILGQGPKLLIQFQNNGVVDDSQLPKDRFSAERLKGVDSTLKIQPAKLEDSAVYLCASSRPPALTYEQYFGPGTRLTVT.

This clonotype has a handful of counts. The rearrangement joins TRBV20-1 to TRBJ2-5; D is undetermined. This CDR3 is built from 13 residues. With 6 bases removed from V and 1 base from J, the gap between germline ends came to 12 bases. The germline CDR1 and CDR2 sequences are DFQATT and SNEGSKA (reference sequence). The CDR3 sequence is CSANSPSQETQYF. CDR3 DNA sequence: TGCAGTGCGAATAGCCCGTCCCAAGAGACCCAGTACTTC.

This clonotype occurred a few times. The chain has TRBV21-1 and TRBJ1-1; the D call in the table, TRBD1, was not verified against the DNA. TRBV21-1 is noted as a pseudogene. This CDR3 spans 15 amino acids. The DNA of the CDR3 is TGTGCCAGCAGCCTCCGGACAGGGGAGGGGACTGAAGCTTTCTTT. It specifies CASSLRTGEGTEAFF.

The gene calls are TRBV5-5 and TRBJ1-1; 8 nucleotides line up with TRBD1. The J segment lost 3 bases and the V segment lost 4 bases, leaving 8 bases of the junction unmatched. Per the germline V gene, CDR1 is SGHKS and CDR2 is YYEKEE (reference sequence). CDR3 length: 15 residues. The CDR3 reads CASSTRTGSDTEAFF. In nucleotides, the CDR3 is TGTGCCAGCAGCACACGGACAGGGTCCGACACTGAAGCTTTCTTT.

This clonotype was observed many times. V usage is TRBV9 and J usage is TRBJ2-3; 8 nucleotides agree with TRBD2. The V and J ends lost 3 bases and 4 bases, in that order; junction bases with no gene match: 10. CDR3 length equals 16 residues. CDR1 and CDR2 (germline): SGDLS, YYNGEE. The CDR3: CASSGSGGGSADTQYF. CDR3 DNA sequence: TGTGCCAGCAGCGGAAGCGGGGGTGGTTCGGCAGATACGCAGTATTTT.

The rearrangement joins TRBV20-1 to TRBJ1-5, with D perhaps TRBD1 (6 bases). The CDR3 runs to 12 residues. Trimming took 4 bases from V and 4 from J, leaving 8 bases between them. Germline V CDR1 and CDR2: DFQATT, SNEGSKA (reference sequence). CDR3 in DNA: TGCAGTGCTACCGACAGGAATCAGCCCCAGCATTTT. This encodes CSATDRNQPQHF.

This clonotype has only a few counts. The chain combines TRBV3-1 with TRBJ1-1; 7 nucleotides agree with TRBD1. V was pared by 3 bases and J by 2 bases, with 6 bases of the junction left unmatched. CDR1 and CDR2 (germline): LGHDT, YNNKEL (reference sequence). There are 15 residues in the CDR3. The chain's CDR3 is CASSQLRDRNTEAFF. As DNA, the CDR3 is TGTGCCAGCAGCCAGTTACGGGACAGAAACACTGAAGCTTTCTTT.

Many counts were recorded for this clonotype. The J gene is TRBJ1-4, the V gene TRBV7-2; 10 bases match TRBD1. Germline-derived CDR1 and CDR2 are SGHTA and FQGNSA. The CDR3 has 15 residues. The trim removed 5 bases at V and 7 bases at J, leaving 7 bases unmatched. CDR3 amino acids: CASSPRQGAGEKLFF. DNA of the CDR3: TGTGCCAGCAGCCCCCGACAGGGGGCGGGTGAAAAACTGTTTTTT.

This clonotype appeared a few times. The V and J genes are TRBV29-1 and TRBJ2-1; 7 bases agree with TRBD1. The J segment lost 3 bases and the V segment lost 7 bases, leaving 18 bases of the junction unmatched. The CDR3 runs to 17 residues. The germline CDR1 and CDR2 sequences are SQVTM and ANQGSEA. CDR3 in DNA: TGCAGCGAAACCGGCCCGACAGGGCTCGGCAGCTACAATGAGCAGTTCTTC. This sequence encodes CSETGPTGLGSYNEQFF.

This chain joins TRBV7-2 and TRBJ1-1, with D perhaps TRBD1 (6 bases). The V and J ends lost 2 bases and 4 bases respectively, with 20 bases between them. The CDR3 is made up of 17 amino acids. Germline V gene data show CDR1 as SGHTA and CDR2 as FQGNSA. CDR3 nucleotide sequence: TGTGCCAGCAGCTTAAGTCTATACAGGGTACGGGGCACTGAAGCTTTCTTT. It translates to CASSLSLYRVRGTEAFF.

This clonotype was counted a few times. Here the CDR3 DNA reads TGTGCCAGCAGTTACGGGTTTGCAGCGGCTGAAGCTTTCTTT. Encoded protein: CASSYGFAAAEAFF. This chain links TRBV6-2 or TRBV6-3 with TRBJ1-1; D ambiguous. Trimming took 2 bases from V and 6 from J, leaving 13 bases between them. Germline values: CDR1 MNHEY, CDR2 SVGEGT. There are 14 residues in the CDR3.

J is TRBJ2-7 and V is TRBV10-1, with 7 bases lining up with TRBD1. Germline V gene data show CDR1 as WNHNN and CDR2 as SYGVQD (reference sequence). J gave up 2 bases and V 0 bases, and 4 bases lay outside the gene matches. The CDR3 is 15 residues long. The CDR3 is CASSESLGQAYEQYF. CDR3 DNA: TGCGCCAGCAGTGAGTCGTTAGGACAGGCCTACGAGCAGTACTTC.

This clonotype was seen ten or more times. This chain links TRBV10-3 with TRBJ2-3; no clear D. This CDR3 contains 12 residues. The V and J ends lost 6 bases and 0 bases respectively, with 4 bases between them. Germline V lookup: CDR1 ENHRY, CDR2 SYGVKD. The CDR3 is CAISPSTDTQYF. In DNA form, the CDR3 reads TGTGCCATCAGCCCCAGCACAGATACGCAGTATTTT.

V is TRBV7-2 and J is TRBJ1-5; tentatively, D is TRBD1 (6 bases). Per germline, CDR1 SGHTA and CDR2 FQGNSA. The CDR3 contains 15 residues. The ends were cut back, 1 base at V and 4 bases at J, with 11 bases in the middle. Here the CDR3 DNA reads TGTGCCAGCAGCTTAGTGATAGGGGGGAATCAGCCCCAGCATTTT. Translation: CASSLVIGGNQPQHF.

This clonotype was recorded a few times. The chain is built from TRBV9 and TRBJ2-3; D might be TRBD1 or TRBD2, each matching 6 bases. The CDR3 runs 16 residues. Trimming removed 0 bases at V and 6 bases at J, with 17 bases between. Germline V gives CDR1 SGDLS, CDR2 YYNGEE. As DNA, the CDR3 is TGTGCCAGCAGCGTAGAACGGGGGCCGAGTTACGATACGCAGTATTTT. It encodes CASSVERGPSYDTQYF.

The table lists this clonotype with a few counts. The chain couples TRBV20-1 to TRBJ2-3; 10 bases fit TRBD2. Losses at the gene ends were 5 bases for V and 0 bases for J; bases not matched to a gene: 5. The CDR3 is made up of 15 amino acids. Per germline, CDR1 DFQATT and CDR2 SNEGSKA (reference sequence). CDR3 residues: CSAARLAGSTDTQYF. The CDR3 bases are TGCAGTGCTGCCAGACTAGCGGGTAGCACAGATACGCAGTATTTT.

The genes are TRBV6-1 and TRBJ1-2; the match to TRBD1 covers 7 bases. The ends lost 7 bases at V and 4 bases at J; junction bases unmatched: 6. Germline assignment: CDR1 MNHNS and CDR2 SASEGT. This CDR3 is built from 13 residues. CDR3 residues: CASTTGTVYGYTF. The CDR3 DNA reads as TGTGCCAGCACCACCGGGACAGTCTATGGCTACACCTTC.

This clonotype was seen only a few times. This chain links TRBV7-9 with TRBJ1-1; D is undetermined. Germline values: CDR1 SEHNR, CDR2 FQNEAQ (reference sequence). V was clipped by 3 bases and J by 5 bases, with 10 bases between them. The CDR3 runs to 13 residues. CDR3 sequence (DNA): TGTGCCAGCAGCTTTTTGGGGAGGACTGAAGCTTTCTTT. Protein sequence: CASSFLGRTEAFF.

This clonotype was seen a few times. The chain carries TRBV24-1 and TRBJ1-5; weak D call: TRBD1 (6 bases). Germline-derived CDR1 and CDR2 are KGHDR and SFDVKD. Deletions cut 7 bases from V and 6 bases from J, with 12 bases between. CDR3 length equals 13 residues. DNA for the CDR3: TGTGCCACCAGCAGGGGAGGCGGTCAGCCCCAGCATTTT. Encoded protein: CATSRGGGQPQHF.

This chain joins TRBV21-1 and TRBJ2-2; the table's TRBD1 call for D was not verified on the DNA. TRBV21-1 is tagged as a pseudogene. The CDR3 covers 15 residues. CDR3 in DNA: TGTGCCAGCATTTCTAACGACAGGGAGTCCGGGGAGCTGTTTTTT. Amino acid sequence: CASISNDRESGELFF.

This clonotype was counted many times. The chain's CDR3 is CSAMEGDSTYNEQFF. The CDR3 DNA reads TGCAGCGCGATGGAGGGGGATTCGACCTACAATGAGCAGTTCTTC. The chain joins TRBV29-1 to TRBJ2-1, with D perhaps assigned TRBD1 or TRBD2 (6 bases each). Germline V gives CDR1 SQVTM, CDR2 ANQGSEA. The CDR3 totals 15 residues. V was trimmed by 7 bases and J by 2 bases, leaving 18 bases between them.

The V and J genes are TRBV6-5 and TRBJ1-2; D not certain. V was cut by 6 bases and J by 5 bases, with 13 bases left in between. CDR1 MNHEY and CDR2 SVGAGI come from the germline V gene. There are 13 residues in the CDR3. The CDR3 DNA is TGTGCCAGCAGCCGACCGGGATCTTATGGCTACACCTTC. Translating gives CASSRPGSYGYTF.

This chain connects TRBV7-2 to TRBJ2-1, with TRBD1 identical over 10 bases. Per the germline V gene, CDR1 is SGHTA and CDR2 is FQGNSA. J was trimmed by 7 bases and V by 5 bases; bases with no gene match: 11. CDR3 length equals 16 residues. The DNA of the CDR3 is TGTGCCAGCAGCCTATCCAGGGACAGGGGAATGAATGAGCAGTTCTTC. This encodes CASSLSRDRGMNEQFF.

This clonotype was found a few times. CDR3 bases: TGTGCCAGCAGTTCTTCCGGGACAGGGTACGGCAATCAGCCCCAGCATTTT. Residues: CASSSSGTGYGNQPQHF. The chain has TRBV28 and TRBJ1-5, with 9 positions matching TRBD1. The V gene's germline CDR1 is MDHEN and CDR2 SYDVKM. V lost 4 bases, J lost 2 bases, and 9 bases stayed unmatched. The CDR3 spans 17 residues.

Only a few counts were recorded for this clonotype. This chain connects TRBV6-1 to TRBJ2-1, with TRBD1 as a possible D gene (5 bases). The CDR3 has 15 amino acids. In germline, CDR1 is MNHNS, CDR2 SASEGT. The V end lost 2 bases, the J end lost 4 bases, and 12 bases lay between the germline ends. The CDR3 reads CASSEKGPPYNEQFF. The CDR3 coding sequence is TGTGCCAGCAGTGAAAAGGGGCCCCCTTACAATGAGCAGTTCTTC.

This clonotype came up a few times. The gene calls are TRBV11-2 and TRBJ2-7, with a weak D call TRBD1 (6 bases). The CDR3 sequence is 14 residues long. Germline loops: CDR1 SGHAT, CDR2 FQNNGV. The V and J ends lost 4 bases and 5 bases respectively, with 15 bases between them. The CDR3 sequence: CASSSVQGTNEQYF. The CDR3, as DNA: TGTGCCAGCAGCTCTGTACAGGGCACGAACGAGCAGTACTTC. The variable domain in full, with the rest retrieved from reference TRBV11-2 and TRBJ2-7, is EAGVAQSPRYKIIEKRQSVAFWCNPISGHATLYWYQQILGQGPKLLIQFQNNGVVDDSQLPKDRFSAERLKGVDSTLKIQPAKLEDSAVYLCASSSVQGTNEQYFGPGTRLTVT.

The chain is built from TRBV7-6 and TRBJ1-2; 9 nucleotides align to TRBD1. In germline, CDR1 is SGHVS, CDR2 FNYEAQ. The CDR3 covers 15 residues. V trimming: 1 base; J trimming: 6 bases; junction bases outside the gene matches: 6. This CDR3 reads CASSLDKGQGDGYTF. In DNA, the CDR3 is TGTGCCAGCAGCTTAGATAAGGGACAGGGTGATGGCTACACCTTC. Complete variable domain (other parts from reference TRBV7-6 and TRBJ1-2): GAGVSQSPRYKVTKRGQDVALRCDPISGHVSLYWYRQALGQGPEFLTYFNYEAQQDKSGLPNDRFSAERPEGSISTLTIQRTEQRDSAMYRCASSLDKGQGDGYTFGSGTRLTVV.

This clonotype was seen ten or more times. V usage is TRBV29-1 and J usage is TRBJ2-3, with D unresolved. The V end was cut by 4 bases, the J end by 7 bases, with 6 bases between. The germline gives CDR1 SQVTM, CDR2 ANQGSEA. This CDR3 is 10 amino acids long. CDR3 coding DNA: TGCAGCGTTGTTCAACATACGCAGTATTTT. It translates to CSVVQHTQYF.